Presented here are 9 T cell receptor beta chains from one specimen sequenced in a study of blood T cell repertoires in COVID-19 (dated by TCRdb to the early 2020s). The library was generated by the immunoSEQ multiplex PCR assay. TCRdb stores this immuneACCESS table with in-frame sequences only. Part of the clones is absent; in the studies checked, under half of the shortfall reflects unresolved V genes, and no reason is known for the rest. The sample has some 150,000 clones on record, roughly 83% of them singletons. The ten largest clones capture about 12% of the sample. The sample was peripheral blood. These receptors all come from a woman aged 55-70 years with COVID-19, enrolled during active disease.

The J gene is TRBJ1-1, the V gene TRBV7-8, with TRBD1 as a possible D gene (6 bases). Per the germline V gene, CDR1 is SGHVS and CDR2 is FQNEAQ. The V end was cut by 1 base, the J end by 6 bases, with 15 bases between. This CDR3 spans 15 amino acids. The CDR3 coding sequence is TGTGCCAGCAGCTTAGGCGCAGGGGAGTTCTCTGAAGCTTTCTTT. Amino acids: CASSLGAGEFSEAFF.

The chain has TRBV6-5 and TRBJ2-2, with D hard to call. Germline values: CDR1 MNHEY, CDR2 SVGAGI. Trimming took 5 bases from V and 5 from J, leaving 15 bases between them. The CDR3 is 15 amino acids. The CDR3 reads CASSPERGWTGELFF. Here the CDR3 DNA reads TGTGCCAGCAGTCCAGAACGAGGATGGACCGGGGAGCTGTTTTTT.

This chain connects TRBV10-3 to TRBJ2-1, with 9 bases that match TRBD2. The CDR3 consists of 17 residues. V shed 6 bases and J 4 bases; nucleotides not matched to a gene: 13. Germline lookup yields CDR1 ENHRY and CDR2 SYGVKD. CDR3 region: CAIRADGREGRYNEQFF. The CDR3 DNA follows: TGTGCCATCAGGGCTGACGGGCGGGAGGGCCGGTACAATGAGCAGTTCTTC.

The chain joins TRBV7-9 to TRBJ2-3; TRBD2 matches at 11 bases. From germline, CDR1 is SEHNR and CDR2 FQNEAQ (reference sequence). The CDR3 extends over 16 amino acids. V shed 7 bases, J shed 5 bases, and the junction held 11 bases outside the gene matches. CDR3 amino acids: CASTRGTSGVIDTQYF. CDR3 nucleotides: TGTGCCAGCACCCGAGGGACTAGCGGTGTCATAGATACGCAGTATTTT.

V gene TRBV5-4 combines with J gene TRBJ1-4; D gene unclear. This CDR3 is built from 15 residues. Between the trimmed V and J ends, which lost 0 bases and 4 bases, there was a span of 10 bases. In germline, CDR1 is SGHNT, CDR2 YYREEE (reference sequence). CDR3 amino acids: CASSLAEGFNEKLFF. In DNA form, the CDR3 reads TGTGCCAGCAGCTTGGCCGAGGGCTTTAATGAAAAACTGTTTTTT.

J is TRBJ2-7 and V is TRBV10-3; D possibly corresponds to TRBD2 (6 bases). V gave up 6 bases and J gave up 0 bases, with 6 bases separating them. From germline, CDR1 is ENHRY and CDR2 SYGVKD. The CDR3 runs 12 residues. CDR3: CAIRGGSYEQYF. The CDR3 coding sequence is TGTGCCATCAGGGGGGGCTCCTACGAGCAGTACTTC.

This clone was seen just once. The chain uses TRBV2 and TRBJ2-1; D perhaps matches TRBD2 (6 bases). The CDR3 runs 15 residues. The V end lost 8 bases, the J end lost 3 bases, and 17 bases lay between the germline ends. Germline CDR1 reads SNHLY; CDR2 reads FYNNEI. This chain's CDR3 is CASHEEEGSYNEQFF. The CDR3 coding sequence is TGTGCCAGCCATGAGGAGGAGGGCAGCTACAATGAGCAGTTCTTC.

The chain uses TRBV4-1 and TRBJ2-1, with a possible D match to TRBD1 (5 bases). This CDR3 contains 12 residues. Germline assignment: CDR1 MGHRA and CDR2 YSYEKL. The V and J ends lost 5 bases and 9 bases respectively, with 11 bases between them. The CDR3 nucleotides are TGCGCCAGCAGCTGGGGCGTCGGTGAGCAGTTCTTC. It encodes CASSWGVGEQFF.

The chain has TRBV6-5 and TRBJ2-3; D gene unclear. Trimming pared 4 bases from V and 0 bases from J, leaving 5 bases between. CDR1 is MNHEY, CDR2 SVGAGI, per germline. The CDR3 covers 13 residues. CDR3 nucleotide sequence: TGTGCCAGCAGTTTTCTTAGCACAGATACGCAGTATTTT. As protein: CASSFLSTDTQYF.